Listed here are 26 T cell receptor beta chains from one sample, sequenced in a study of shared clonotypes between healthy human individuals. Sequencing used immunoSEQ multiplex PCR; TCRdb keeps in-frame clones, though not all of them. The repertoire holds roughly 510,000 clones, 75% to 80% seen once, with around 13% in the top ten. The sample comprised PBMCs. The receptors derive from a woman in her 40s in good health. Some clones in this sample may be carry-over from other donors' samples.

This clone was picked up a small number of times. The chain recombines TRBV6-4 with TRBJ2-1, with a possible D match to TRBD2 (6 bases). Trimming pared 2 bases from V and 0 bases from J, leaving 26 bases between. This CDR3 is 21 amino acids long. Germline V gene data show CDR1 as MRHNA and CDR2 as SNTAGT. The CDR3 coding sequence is TGTGCCAGCAGTGACCCCCAGAGGTTCAGACGGGGAGGAAGCTCCTACAATGAGCAGTTCTTC. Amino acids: CASSDPQRFRRGGSSYNEQFF.

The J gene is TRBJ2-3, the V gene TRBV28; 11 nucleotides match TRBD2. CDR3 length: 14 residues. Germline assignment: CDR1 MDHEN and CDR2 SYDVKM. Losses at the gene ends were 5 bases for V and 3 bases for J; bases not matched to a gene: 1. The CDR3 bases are TGTGCCAGCAGTCCTAGCGGGAGGACAGATACGCAGTATTTT. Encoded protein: CASSPSGRTDTQYF.

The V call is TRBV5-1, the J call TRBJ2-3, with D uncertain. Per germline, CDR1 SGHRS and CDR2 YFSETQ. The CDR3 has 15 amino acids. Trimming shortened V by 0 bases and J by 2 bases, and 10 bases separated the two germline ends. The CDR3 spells CASSLGQFFTDTQYF. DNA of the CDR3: TGCGCCAGCAGCTTGGGACAATTTTTCACAGATACGCAGTATTTT.

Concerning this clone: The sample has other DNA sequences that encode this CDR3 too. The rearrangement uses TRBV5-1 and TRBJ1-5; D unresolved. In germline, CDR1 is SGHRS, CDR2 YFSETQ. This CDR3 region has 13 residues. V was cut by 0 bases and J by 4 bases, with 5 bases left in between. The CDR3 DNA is TGCGCCAGCAGCTTGGGACCAAATCAGCCCCAGCATTTT. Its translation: CASSLGPNQPQHF.

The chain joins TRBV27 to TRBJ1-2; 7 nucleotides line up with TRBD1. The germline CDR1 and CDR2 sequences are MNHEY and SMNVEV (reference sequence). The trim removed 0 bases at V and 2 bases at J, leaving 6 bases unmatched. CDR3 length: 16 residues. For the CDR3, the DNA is TGTGCCAGCAGTTTATCGGGCCTACAGGGGAACTATGGCTACACCTTC. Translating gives CASSLSGLQGNYGYTF.

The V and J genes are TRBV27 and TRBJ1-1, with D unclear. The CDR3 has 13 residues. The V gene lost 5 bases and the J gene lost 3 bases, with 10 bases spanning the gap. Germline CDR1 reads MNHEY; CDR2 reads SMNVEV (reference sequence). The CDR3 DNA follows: TGTGCCAGCAGTCAAATAAGAGACACTGAAGCTTTCTTT. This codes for CASSQIRDTEAFF.

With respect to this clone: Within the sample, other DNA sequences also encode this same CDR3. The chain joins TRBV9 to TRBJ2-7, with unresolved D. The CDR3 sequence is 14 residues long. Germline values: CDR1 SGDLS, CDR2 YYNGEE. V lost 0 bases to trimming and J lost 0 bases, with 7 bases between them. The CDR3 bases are TGTGCCAGCAGCGTAGGTGGTAACTCCTACGAGCAGTACTTC. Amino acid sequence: CASSVGGNSYEQYF.

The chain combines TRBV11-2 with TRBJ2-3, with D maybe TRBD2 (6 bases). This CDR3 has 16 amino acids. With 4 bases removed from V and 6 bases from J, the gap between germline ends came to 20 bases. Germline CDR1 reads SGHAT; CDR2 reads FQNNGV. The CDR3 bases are TGTGCCAGCAGCTGGGGGGTGGCGGGTGGCGCCGATACGCAGTATTTT. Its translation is CASSWGVAGGADTQYF.

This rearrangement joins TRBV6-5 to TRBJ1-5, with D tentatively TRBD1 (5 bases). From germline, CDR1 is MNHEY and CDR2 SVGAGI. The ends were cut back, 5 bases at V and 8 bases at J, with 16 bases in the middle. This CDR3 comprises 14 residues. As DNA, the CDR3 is TGTGCCAGCAGTAAAAGGTTAGGGGTTGAGCCCCAGCATTTT. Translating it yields CASSKRLGVEPQHF.

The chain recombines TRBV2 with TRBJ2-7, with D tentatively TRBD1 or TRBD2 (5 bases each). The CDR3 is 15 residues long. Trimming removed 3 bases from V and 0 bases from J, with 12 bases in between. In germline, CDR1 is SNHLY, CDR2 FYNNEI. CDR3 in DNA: TGTGCCAGCAGTGAGGGACGCCTGAGCTCCTACGAGCAGTACTTC. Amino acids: CASSEGRLSSYEQYF.

The CDR3 nucleotides read TGCGCCAGCAGCTTGGAGGTTTCTGGCCAGGGATCAGATACGCAGTATTTT. It encodes CASSLEVSGQGSDTQYF. The genes are TRBV5-1 and TRBJ2-3; D may be TRBD1 (5 bases). The V and J ends lost 0 bases and 4 bases respectively, with 18 bases between them. Germline V gene lookup returns CDR1 SGHRS and CDR2 YFSETQ. CDR3 size: 17 residues. The entire variable domain, with the rest obtained from reference TRBV5-1 and TRBJ2-3, is as follows: KAGVTQTPRYLIKTRGQQVTLSCSPISGHRSVSWYQQTPGQGLQFLFEYFSETQRNKGNFPGRFSGRQFSNSRSEMNVSTLELGDSALYLCASSLEVSGQGSDTQYFGPGTRLTVL.

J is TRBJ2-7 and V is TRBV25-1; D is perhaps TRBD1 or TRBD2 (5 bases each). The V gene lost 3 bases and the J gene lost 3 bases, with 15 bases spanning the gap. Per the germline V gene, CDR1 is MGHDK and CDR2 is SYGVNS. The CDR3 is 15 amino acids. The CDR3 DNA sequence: TGTGCCAGCAGTGAGGTGGGGGATAAAAGCTACGAGCAGTACTTC. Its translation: CASSEVGDKSYEQYF.

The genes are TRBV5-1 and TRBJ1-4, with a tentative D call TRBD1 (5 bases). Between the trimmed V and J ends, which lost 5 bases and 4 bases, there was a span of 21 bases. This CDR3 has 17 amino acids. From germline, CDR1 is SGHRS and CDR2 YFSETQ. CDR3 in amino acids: CASRGRGGSIRNEKLFF. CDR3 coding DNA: TGCGCCAGCAGGGGAAGGGGCGGTTCGATTCGTAATGAAAAACTGTTTTTT.

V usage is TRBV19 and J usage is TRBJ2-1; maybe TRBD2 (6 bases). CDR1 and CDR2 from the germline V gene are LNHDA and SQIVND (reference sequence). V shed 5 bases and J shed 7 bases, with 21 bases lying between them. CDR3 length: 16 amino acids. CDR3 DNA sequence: TGTGCCAGTAGTCGTAGGGCGGGAACCCAAATGAATGAGCAGTTCTTC. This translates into CASSRRAGTQMNEQFF.

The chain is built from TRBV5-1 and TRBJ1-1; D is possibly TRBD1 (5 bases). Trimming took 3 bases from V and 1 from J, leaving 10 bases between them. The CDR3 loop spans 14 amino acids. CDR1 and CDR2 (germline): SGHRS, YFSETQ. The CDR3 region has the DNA TGCGCCAGCAGCTCAGGGAACTCGAACACTGAAGCTTTCTTT. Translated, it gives CASSSGNSNTEAFF.

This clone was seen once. CDR3: CASSPALIRDNEQFF. Here the CDR3 DNA reads TGTGCCAGCAGCCCGGCGTTGATTAGGGACAATGAGCAGTTCTTC. The chain joins TRBV6-1 to TRBJ2-1; D is unclear. The CDR3 is made up of 15 amino acids. CDR1 is MNHNS, CDR2 SASEGT, per germline. V dropped 6 bases and J dropped 5 bases, with 17 bases sitting between them.

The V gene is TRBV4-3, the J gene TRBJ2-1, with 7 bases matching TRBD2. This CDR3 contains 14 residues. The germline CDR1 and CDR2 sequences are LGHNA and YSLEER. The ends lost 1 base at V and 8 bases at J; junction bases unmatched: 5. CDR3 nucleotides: TGCGCCAGCAGCCAAGTTTCTAGCGGTTATGAGCAGTTCTTC. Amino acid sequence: CASSQVSSGYEQFF.

Here the CDR3 reads CASSVAGGGNEQFF. In DNA, the CDR3 is TGTGCCAGCAGTGTTGCGGGAGGGGGGAATGAGCAGTTCTTC. The chain carries TRBV25-1 and TRBJ2-1; 9 bases are a match to TRBD2. J lost 7 bases, V lost 4 bases, and 5 bases had no gene match. The CDR3 runs 14 residues. Germline V gives CDR1 MGHDK, CDR2 SYGVNS.

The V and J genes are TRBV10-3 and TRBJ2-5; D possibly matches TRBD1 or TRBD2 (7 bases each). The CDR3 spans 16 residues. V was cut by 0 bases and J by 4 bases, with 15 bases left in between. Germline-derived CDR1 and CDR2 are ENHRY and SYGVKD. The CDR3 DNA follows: TGTGCCATCAGTGAGTCGGTGGGAGGGGGCGCAGAGACCCAGTACTTC. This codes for CAISESVGGGAETQYF.

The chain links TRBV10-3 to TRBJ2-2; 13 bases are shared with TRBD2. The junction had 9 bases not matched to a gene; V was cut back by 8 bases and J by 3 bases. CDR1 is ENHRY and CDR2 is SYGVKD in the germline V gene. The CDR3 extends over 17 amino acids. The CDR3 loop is CAIGRTSGSQHTGELFF. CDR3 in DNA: TGTGCCATCGGAAGGACTAGCGGGAGTCAACACACCGGGGAGCTGTTTTTT.

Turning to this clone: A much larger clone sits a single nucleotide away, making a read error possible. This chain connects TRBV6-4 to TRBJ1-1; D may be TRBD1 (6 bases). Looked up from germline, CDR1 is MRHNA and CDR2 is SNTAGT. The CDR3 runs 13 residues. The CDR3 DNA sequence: TGTGCCAGCAGTTCAGGGGAGAACACTGAAGCTCTCTTT. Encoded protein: CASSSGENTEALF.

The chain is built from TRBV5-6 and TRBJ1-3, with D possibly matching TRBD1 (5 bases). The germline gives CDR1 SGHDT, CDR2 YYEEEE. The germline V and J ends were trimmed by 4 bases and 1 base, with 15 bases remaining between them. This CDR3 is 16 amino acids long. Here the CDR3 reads CASSLGTGVSGNTIYF. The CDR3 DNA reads TGTGCCAGCAGCCTAGGAACAGGAGTATCTGGAAACACCATATATTTT.

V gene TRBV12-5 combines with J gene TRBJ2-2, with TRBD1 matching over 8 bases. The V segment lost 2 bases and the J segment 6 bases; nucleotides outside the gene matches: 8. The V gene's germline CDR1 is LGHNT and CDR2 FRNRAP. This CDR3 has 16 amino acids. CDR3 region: CASGLRTGSGAGELFF. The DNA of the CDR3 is TGTGCTAGTGGTTTGAGGACAGGGTCTGGGGCCGGGGAGCTGTTTTTT.

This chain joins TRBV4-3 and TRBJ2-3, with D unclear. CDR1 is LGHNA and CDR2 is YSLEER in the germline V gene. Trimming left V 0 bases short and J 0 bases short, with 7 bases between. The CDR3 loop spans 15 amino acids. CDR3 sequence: CASSQDLFSTDTQYF. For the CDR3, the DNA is TGCGCCAGCAGCCAAGATCTTTTTAGCACAGATACGCAGTATTTT.

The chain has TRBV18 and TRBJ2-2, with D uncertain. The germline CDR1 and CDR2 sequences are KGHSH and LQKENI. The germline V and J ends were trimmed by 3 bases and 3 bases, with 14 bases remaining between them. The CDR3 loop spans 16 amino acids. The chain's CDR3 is CASSPRPIEHTGELFF. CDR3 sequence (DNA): TGTGCCAGCTCACCCCGCCCGATAGAGCACACCGGGGAGCTGTTTTTT.

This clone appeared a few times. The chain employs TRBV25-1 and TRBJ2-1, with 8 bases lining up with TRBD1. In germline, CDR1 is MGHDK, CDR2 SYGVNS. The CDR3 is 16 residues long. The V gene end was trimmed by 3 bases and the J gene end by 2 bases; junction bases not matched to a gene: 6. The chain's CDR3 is CASSDRTGTPYNEQFF. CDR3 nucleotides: TGTGCCAGCAGTGACCGGACAGGGACCCCCTACAATGAGCAGTTCTTC.